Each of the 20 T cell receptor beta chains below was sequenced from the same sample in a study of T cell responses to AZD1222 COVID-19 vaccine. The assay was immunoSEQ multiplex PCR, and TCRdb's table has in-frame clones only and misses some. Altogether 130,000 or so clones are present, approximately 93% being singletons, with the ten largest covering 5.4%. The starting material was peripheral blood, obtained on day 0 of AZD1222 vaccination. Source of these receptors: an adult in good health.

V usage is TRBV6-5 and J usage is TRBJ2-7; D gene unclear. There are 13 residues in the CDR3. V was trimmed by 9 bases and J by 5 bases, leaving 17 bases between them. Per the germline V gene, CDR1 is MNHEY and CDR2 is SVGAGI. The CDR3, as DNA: TGTGCCAGTTCACCGCAGACGGACCACGAGCAGTACTTC. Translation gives CASSPQTDHEQYF.

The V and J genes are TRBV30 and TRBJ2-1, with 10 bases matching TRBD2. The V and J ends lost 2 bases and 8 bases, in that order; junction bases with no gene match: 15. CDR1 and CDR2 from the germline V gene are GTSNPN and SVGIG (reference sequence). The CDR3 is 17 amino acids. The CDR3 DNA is TGTGCCTGGAGTCCCCGCGGCGGAGCGGGAGGGCCATATGAGCAGTTCTTC. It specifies CAWSPRGGAGGPYEQFF.

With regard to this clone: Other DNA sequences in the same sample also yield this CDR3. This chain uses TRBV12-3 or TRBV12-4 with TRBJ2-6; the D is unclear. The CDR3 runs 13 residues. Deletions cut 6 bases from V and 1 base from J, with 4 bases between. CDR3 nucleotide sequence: TGTGCCAGCAGCCTATCTGGGGCCAACGTCCTGACTTTC. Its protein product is CASSLSGANVLTF.

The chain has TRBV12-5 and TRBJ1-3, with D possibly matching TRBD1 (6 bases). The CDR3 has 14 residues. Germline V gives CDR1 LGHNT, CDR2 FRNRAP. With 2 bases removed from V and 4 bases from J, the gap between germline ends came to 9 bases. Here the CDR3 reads CASGLLGAGNTIYF. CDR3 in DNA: TGTGCTAGTGGTTTGCTGGGGGCAGGAAACACCATATATTTT.

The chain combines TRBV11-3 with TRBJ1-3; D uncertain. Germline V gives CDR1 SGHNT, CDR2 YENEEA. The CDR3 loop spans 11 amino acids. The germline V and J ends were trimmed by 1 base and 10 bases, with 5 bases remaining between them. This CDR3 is CASSLGDTIYF. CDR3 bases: TGTGCCAGCAGCTTAGGCGATACCATATATTTT.

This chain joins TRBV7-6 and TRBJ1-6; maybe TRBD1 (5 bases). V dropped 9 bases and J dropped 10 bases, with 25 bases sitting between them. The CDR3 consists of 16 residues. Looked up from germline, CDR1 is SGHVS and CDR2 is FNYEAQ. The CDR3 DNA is TGTGCCAGTAGCCGAAGCTTGCGGGGCGGGGAATCACCCCTCCACTTT. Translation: CASSRSLRGGESPLHF. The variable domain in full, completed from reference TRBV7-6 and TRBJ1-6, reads GAGVSQSPRYKVTKRGQDVALRCDPISGHVSLYWYRQALGQGPEFLTYFNYEAQQDKSGLPNDRFSAERPEGSISTLTIQRTEQRDSAMYRCASSRSLRGGESPLHFGNGTRLTVT.

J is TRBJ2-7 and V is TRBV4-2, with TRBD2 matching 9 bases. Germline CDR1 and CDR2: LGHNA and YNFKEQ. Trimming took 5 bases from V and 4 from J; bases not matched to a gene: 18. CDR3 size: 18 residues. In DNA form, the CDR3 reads TGTGCCAGCAGCAAGGGGACGCGGGGGGGGCAGGGTTTGTACGAGCAGTACTTC. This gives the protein CASSKGTRGGQGLYEQYF.

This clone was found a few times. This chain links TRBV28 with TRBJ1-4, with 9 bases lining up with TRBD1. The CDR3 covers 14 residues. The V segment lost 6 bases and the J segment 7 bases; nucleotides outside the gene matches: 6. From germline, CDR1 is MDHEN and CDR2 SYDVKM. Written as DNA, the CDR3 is TGTGCCAGCAGCTCGGGACAGGGTACTGAAAAACTGTTTTTT. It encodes CASSSGQGTEKLFF.

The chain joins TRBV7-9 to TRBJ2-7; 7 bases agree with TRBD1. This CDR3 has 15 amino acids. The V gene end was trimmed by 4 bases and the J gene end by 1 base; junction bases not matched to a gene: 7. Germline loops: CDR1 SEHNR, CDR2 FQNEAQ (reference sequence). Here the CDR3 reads CASSSTGFNSYEQYF. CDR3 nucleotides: TGTGCCAGCAGCTCGACAGGGTTTAATTCCTACGAGCAGTACTTC.

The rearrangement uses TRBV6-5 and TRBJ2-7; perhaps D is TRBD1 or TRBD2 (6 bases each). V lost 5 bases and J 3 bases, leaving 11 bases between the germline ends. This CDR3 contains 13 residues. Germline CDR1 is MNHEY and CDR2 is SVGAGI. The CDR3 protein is CASSRGRGYEQYF. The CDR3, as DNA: TGTGCCAGCAGTCGGGGGCGGGGCTACGAGCAGTACTTC.

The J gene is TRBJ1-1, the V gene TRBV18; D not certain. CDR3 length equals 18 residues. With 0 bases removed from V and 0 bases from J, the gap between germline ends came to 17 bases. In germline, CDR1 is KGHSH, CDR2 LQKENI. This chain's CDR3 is CASSPPSSLGFMNTEAFF. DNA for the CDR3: TGTGCCAGCTCACCACCTTCATCTTTAGGGTTCATGAACACTGAAGCTTTCTTT.

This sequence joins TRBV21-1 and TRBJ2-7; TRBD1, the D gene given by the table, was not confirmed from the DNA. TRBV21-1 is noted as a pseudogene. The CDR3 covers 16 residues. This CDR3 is CASSKEEGAIRYEQYF. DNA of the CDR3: TGTGCCAGCAGCAAAGAGGAGGGGGCTATAAGGTACGAGCAGTACTTC.

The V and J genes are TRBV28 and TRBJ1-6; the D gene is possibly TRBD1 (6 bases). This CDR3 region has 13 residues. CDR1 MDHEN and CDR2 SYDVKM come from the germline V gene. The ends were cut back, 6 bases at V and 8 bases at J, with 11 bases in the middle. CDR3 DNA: TGTGCCAGCAGATACAGGGTGGATTCACCCCTCCACTTT. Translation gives CASRYRVDSPLHF.

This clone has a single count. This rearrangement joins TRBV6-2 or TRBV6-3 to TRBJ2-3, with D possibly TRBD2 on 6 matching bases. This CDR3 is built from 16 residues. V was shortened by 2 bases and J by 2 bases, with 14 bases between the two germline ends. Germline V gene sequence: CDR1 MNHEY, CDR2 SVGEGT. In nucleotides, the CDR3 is TGTGCCAGCAGTTACGGTGCGGGGAGCTTCACAGATACGCAGTATTTT. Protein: CASSYGAGSFTDTQYF.

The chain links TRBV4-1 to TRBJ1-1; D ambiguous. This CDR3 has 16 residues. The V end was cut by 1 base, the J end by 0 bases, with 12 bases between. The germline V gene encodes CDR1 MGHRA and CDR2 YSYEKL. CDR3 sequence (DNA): TGCGCCAGCAGCCAAGGTAGTGTATCCATGAACACTGAAGCTTTCTTT. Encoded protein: CASSQGSVSMNTEAFF.

CDR3 in amino acids: CASSATRDGPSGYTF. For the CDR3, the DNA is TGTGCCAGCAGCGCAACCCGGGACGGACCTTCTGGCTACACCTTC. V is TRBV27 and J is TRBJ1-2; D possibly corresponds to TRBD1 (5 bases). The CDR3 has 15 amino acids. Trimming cost V 6 bases and J 7 bases, with 21 bases left between them. Germline V gives CDR1 MNHEY, CDR2 SMNVEV (reference sequence).

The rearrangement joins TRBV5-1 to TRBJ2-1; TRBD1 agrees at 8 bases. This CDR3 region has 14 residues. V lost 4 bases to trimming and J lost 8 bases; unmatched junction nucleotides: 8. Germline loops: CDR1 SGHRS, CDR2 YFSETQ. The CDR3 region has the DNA TGCGCCAGCAGCCCTAGACAGGGGTGGGATGAGCAGTTCTTC. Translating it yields CASSPRQGWDEQFF.

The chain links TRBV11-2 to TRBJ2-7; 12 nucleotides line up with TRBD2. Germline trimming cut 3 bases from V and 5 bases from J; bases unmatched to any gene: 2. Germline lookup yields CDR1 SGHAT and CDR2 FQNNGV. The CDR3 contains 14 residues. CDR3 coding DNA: TGTGCCAGCAGCTTCCGGACTAGCGGGAACGAGCAGTACTTC. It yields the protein CASSFRTSGNEQYF.

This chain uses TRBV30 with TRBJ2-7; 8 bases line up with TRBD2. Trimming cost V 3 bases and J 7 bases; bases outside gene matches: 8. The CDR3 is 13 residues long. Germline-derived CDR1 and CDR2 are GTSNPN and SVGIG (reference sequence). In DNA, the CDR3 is TGTGCCTGGAGACGGGAGGGCCAAGGGGAGCAGTACTTC. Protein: CAWRREGQGEQYF.

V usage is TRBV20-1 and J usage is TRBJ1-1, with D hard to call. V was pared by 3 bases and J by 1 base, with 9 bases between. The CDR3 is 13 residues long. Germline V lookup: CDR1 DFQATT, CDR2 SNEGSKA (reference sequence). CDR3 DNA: TGCAGTGCTAGTTTTACCGGGAACACTGAAGCTTTCTTT. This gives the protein CSASFTGNTEAFF.